Described below is a single T cell receptor (beta chain) sequence and its context. The antigen this receptor binds is unknown. No qualities accompany the bases; no much larger clone lies one base away. The High Capacity cDNA Reverse Transcription Kit was used to reverse transcribe all of the isolated RNA, meaning that expressed TCRB transcripts were what got sequenced. Deep immunoSEQ sequencing was performed on naive, central memory and regulatory T cell samples, with an average of around 3.4 million total reads per sample. Sorted cells were lysed in RLT buffer, and RNA was extracted using DNase-treated RNeasy Micro or Mini kits according to cell number. Each cell subset was processed on its own to prevent cross-contamination, while patient and healthy donor samples were processed together. TCRB sequences were amplified from cDNA with the immunoSEQ multiplex PCR, producing 87-bp fragments spanning the CDR3 region. The amplicons were sequenced using the Illumina HiSeq platform. The published analysis was carried out like this. PCR bias was corrected computationally using synthetic template baselines, and reads within Hamming distance 2 were collapsed, with unmergeable singletons discarded. By aligning reads against IMGT, V, D and J genes, CDR3 length, and insertions or deletions at six rearrangement sites were assigned. Clonotype counts were normalized to sorted cell number within each subset before computing true diversity and Gini coefficients with the tcR R package. Repertoire sharing was quantified using the overlap coefficient calculated on TCRB nucleotide sequences. Out-of-frame TCRB sequences from naive cells were analyzed as a proxy for the pre-selection repertoire. TCRdb's version of the immuneACCESS table is confined to in-frame rearrangements and falls short of the full clone set. An unresolved V gene accounts for under half of the shortfall where checked; the remainder is of unknown origin. V, J and clone size were drawn from that table, and D and trimming were deduced from the DNA. The sample includes 350,000 to 450,000 clones, with over 9.5% observed a single time. Over 0.008% of the sample is held by the ten biggest clonotypes.

The data originate from a study of beta chain features in type 1 diabetes listed by TCRdb under 2018. Study-wide context: No differences in mean age, gender distribution, total cell number or subset yield were found between patients and healthy donors. A total of 107,917,701 sorted cells were examined across all samples, and RNA yield correlated strongly with the number of cells per subset. In the study, TCRB repertoires of sorted circulating CD4+ T cell subsets from recently diagnosed type 1 diabetes patients were compared with those of matched healthy donors. Whereas all 30 or so donors provided naive and central memory subsets, regulatory and stem cell-like memory subsets were isolated from just 8 patients and roughly 8 healthy donors. Broader findings and caveats from the paper: Sequencing cDNA rather than genomic DNA could over-represent highly expressing activated cells, although activation and CD3 levels did not differ between groups. Because small numbers of individuals were included in the HLA sub-analyses, any influence of HLA type on TCRB rearrangement was left unresolved. PCR might favor shorter templates, but patient and control samples were amplified and corrected together, so any skew would affect both groups equally. At VDJ recombination sites, type 1 diabetes patients had fewer insertions and more deleted nucleotides, which implies abnormalities in thymic rearrangement. Naive, central memory and regulatory TCRB repertoires appeared more similar among patients than among healthy donors. Type 1 diabetes patients showed a moderate but significant shortening of TCRB CDR3 length in all four CD4+ subsets.

The CDR3 spans 13 residues, from the cysteine through the phenylalanine. Left in the record is the CDR3 DNA by itself, 39 bases read in frame from the first base. V is reduced by 3 bases and J by 2 bases, leaving a spacing of 11 bases between them. Based on the germline V gene, the CDR1 and CDR2 sequences are SQVTM and ANQGSEA. From each donor, a single peripheral blood sample of about 100 mL on average was drawn into heparinised tubes. A BD FACSAria II was used to sort naive, central memory, regulatory and stem cell-like memory CD4+ T cells with a panel that included CD45RO, CCR7, CD25, CD127, CD95 and CD27. Every sorted population had a purity above 98%. Right away, PBMCs were isolated by Lymphoprep density gradient centrifugation and were stained directly, with no culture step. So that batch effects would be minimized, each experiment stained and sorted samples in pairs, pairing one healthy donor with one patient.

The source of this sequence is a woman aged 18 to 35 with type 1 diabetes. Here the chain combines TRBV29-1 and TRBJ2-7; the D gene is perhaps TRBD1, from 6 matching bases. The sequencing sample was made of naive CD4+ T cells from blood. The intended sense of this specimen's cell subset or site label: true naive CD4+ T cells. The bases are TGCAGCGTTGAGGGGGACAAGCCCTACGAGCAGTACTTC. Its protein reads: CSVEGDKPYEQYF.